The rows below give T cell receptor beta chains drawn from one sample of a study of T cell changes during pregnancy in multiple sclerosis. Method: immunoSEQ multiplex PCR; TCRdb's copy keeps in-frame clones and lacks some. The table has about 64,000 clones, roughly 87% seen once. The material sequenced was peripheral blood, taken in the third trimester of pregnancy. The receptors shown here come from a female donor in good health, enrolled as a control in a pregnancy study. Both conserved end residues are part of each CDR3. Each record gives: D gene, V gene, clone size, J gene, CDR3 DNA, CDR3 protein. D genes are given only for firm matches. The size entry is marked missing in some rows and otherwise reads once, few, many or a size class.

>TRBD1|TRBV7-8|NA|TRBJ2-7
TGTGCCAGCAGCTTAGGGGACAGGCAGGGCGAGCAGTACTTC
CASSLGDRQGEQYF
>TRBD1|TRBV19|NA|TRBJ1-5
TGTGCCAGTATATTCCGGACAGGACTCAATCAGCCCCAGCATTTT
CASIFRTGLNQPQHF
>TRBD1|TRBV10-3|NA|TRBJ2-5
TGTGCCATCGGGGGGGTTCCGGGACAGGGGGTTTCAGAGACCCAGTACTTC
CAIGGVPGQGVSETQYF
>TRBD1|TRBV2|NA|TRBJ2-2
TGTGCCAGCAGGGACAGGGGGCAACGGGAGCTGTTTTTT
CASRDRGQRELFF
>NA|TRBV5-6|NA|TRBJ1-1
TGTGCCAGCAGCTTGGACAGGCAGGGAGGCAGGAGAGCTTTCTTT
CASSLDRQGGRRAFF
>NA|TRBV5-3|NA|TRBJ1-1
TGTGCCAGAAATGGTAGCACTGAAGCTTTCTTT
CARNGSTEAFF
>NA|TRBV14|once|TRBJ1-3
TGTGCCAGCAGCCCAAACACTGGAAACACCATATATTTT
CASSPNTGNTIYF
>NA|TRBV4-2|NA|TRBJ1-5
TGTGCCAGCAGCCAAGAAGCTAGCAATCAGCCCCAGCATTTT
CASSQEASNQPQHF
>NA|TRBV5-1|NA|TRBJ2-1
TGCGCCAGCAGCTTGGAACAGGAGCAGTTCTTC
CASSLEQEQFF
>NA|TRBV29-1|NA|TRBJ1-1
TGCAGCGTGACCATAGGGGGACAAGGTACTGAAGCTTTCTTT
CSVTIGGQGTEAFF
>NA|TRBV6-6|once|TRBJ1-4
TGTGCCAGCAGTAACCGGGACACCCCAACTAATGAAAAACTGTTTTTT
CASSNRDTPTNEKLFF